Below, 3 T cell receptor beta chains from the same sample are listed, as sequenced in a study of blood T cell repertoires in COVID-19. The protocol was immunoSEQ multiplex PCR, while the TCRdb copy is restricted to in-frame clones and leaves out a portion. The repertoire includes about 46,000 clones, around 90% of them detected once, and about 13% sits in the top ten. The sequenced material came from peripheral blood. The receptor set was obtained from a human donor with active COVID-19. The donor label of this sample is uncertain.

The V and J genes are TRBV19 and TRBJ1-2; 10 bases match TRBD1. Looked up from germline, CDR1 is LNHDA and CDR2 is SQIVND (reference sequence). The CDR3 spans 14 residues. V gave up 9 bases and J gave up 5 bases; unmatched junction bases: 9. The CDR3: CASNPGQGLYGYTF. DNA for the CDR3: TGTGCCAGCAATCCGGGACAGGGGCTGTATGGCTACACCTTC. The full variable domain, in which reference TRBV19 and TRBJ1-2 provide the parts outside the CDR3, is DGGITQSPKYLFRKEGQNVTLSCEQNLNHDAMYWYRQDPGQGLRLIYYSQIVNDFQKGDIAEGYSVSREKKESFPLTVTSAQKNPTAFYLCASNPGQGLYGYTFGSGTRLTVV.

This clone was detected a few times. This chain connects TRBV25-1 to TRBJ1-2, with D perhaps matching TRBD1 (6 bases). The CDR3 spans 12 residues. Germline assignment: CDR1 MGHDK and CDR2 SYGVNS. V was shortened by 5 bases and J by 6 bases, with 10 bases between the two germline ends. The CDR3: CASSLGGHGYTF. CDR3 coding DNA: TGTGCCAGCAGTCTCGGGGGGCATGGCTACACCTTC.

The rearrangement joins TRBV7-9 to TRBJ1-4, with D perhaps matching TRBD1 (5 bases). Germline V gives CDR1 SEHNR, CDR2 FQNEAQ (reference sequence). This CDR3 has 15 amino acids. V lost 4 bases, J lost 5 bases, and 14 bases lay in between. CDR3: CASSSTGTGNEKLFF. The CDR3 DNA reads TGTGCCAGCAGCTCCACCGGGACTGGGAATGAAAAACTGTTTTTT.